Below, one T cell receptor beta chain is given with its context. The source of the sample is a study of T cell changes during pregnancy in multiple sclerosis. Germline loops: CDR1 LNHDA, CDR2 SQIVND (reference sequence). The CDR3 covers 13 residues. The V and J ends lost 5 bases and 6 bases respectively, with 11 bases between them. The table came from immunoSEQ multiplex PCR; TCRdb's copy has only in-frame clones and leaves some out. Of around 88,000 clones detected, 90% to 95% appear once; the ten largest clones hold roughly 2%. The sample in question was peripheral blood, obtained after pregnancy. The source of this sequence is a female donor in good health, enrolled as a control in a pregnancy study. J is TRBJ1-5 and V is TRBV19, with D possibly matching TRBD1 (5 bases). The CDR3 region has the DNA TGTGCCAGTAGTGGGCAGGGAGGTCAGCCCCAGCATTTT. It codes for CASSGQGGQPQHF.